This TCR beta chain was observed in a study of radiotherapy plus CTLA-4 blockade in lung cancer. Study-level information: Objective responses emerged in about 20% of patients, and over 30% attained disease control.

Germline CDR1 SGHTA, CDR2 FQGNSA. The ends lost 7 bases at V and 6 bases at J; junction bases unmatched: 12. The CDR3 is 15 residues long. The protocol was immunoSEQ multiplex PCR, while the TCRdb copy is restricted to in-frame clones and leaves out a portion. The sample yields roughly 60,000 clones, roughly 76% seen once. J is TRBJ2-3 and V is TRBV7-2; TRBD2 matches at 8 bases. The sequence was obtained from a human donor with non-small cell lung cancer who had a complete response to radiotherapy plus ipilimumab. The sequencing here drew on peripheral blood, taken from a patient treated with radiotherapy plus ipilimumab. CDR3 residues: CASKEGGSGADTQYF. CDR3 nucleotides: TGTGCCAGCAAGGAGGGAGGTAGCGGGGCCGATACGCAGTATTTT. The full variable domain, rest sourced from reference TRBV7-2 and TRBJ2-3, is GAGVSQSPSNKVTEKGKDVELRCDPISGHTALYWYRQSLGQGLEFLIYFQGNSAPDKSGLPSDRFSAERTGGSVSTLTIQRTQQEDSAVYLCASKEGGSGADTQYFGPGTRLTVL.